This TCR beta chain is from a study of identifying expanded T cells in peripheral blood. Clones were sequenced by immunoSEQ multiplex PCR, and TCRdb holds only the in-frame ones, with some missing. The table has 80,000 to 90,000 clones, over 75% seen once; the top ten hold roughly 3.1%. Regarding this clone: Its antigen is undetermined.

Findings and limits, study-wide: Approximately two-week clone count variance significantly increased as total template count grew. Differentially abundant clones: about 1.2 between replicates, approximately 16 at two to three weeks, 18 to 20 at four.

This TCR came from a person aged 18 to 75 in good health. The sequenced material came from blood.

Here the CDR3 reads CASSLTTRGGYTF. The CDR3 DNA reads as TGTGCCAGCAGCTTAACGACCCGGGGTGGCTACACCTTC. J is TRBJ1-2 and V is TRBV7-2; no reliable D call. The CDR3 contains 13 residues. Germline V gives CDR1 SGHTA, CDR2 FQGNSA. Deletions cut 2 bases from V and 7 bases from J, with 11 bases between.